This T cell receptor beta chain was found in a study of CD8+ T cells in alopecia areata. Background on the study: Patients in the study were on tofacitinib for 6 to 18 months, then off it for 6 months.

Study observations and caveats: Mice showed TCR sharing more clearly than patients did, possibly owing to HLA. In scalp samples, resident alphabeta T cells of normal skin are also sequenced.

A remark on this clone: Its antigen is unidentified.

Collection of lesional scalp punch biopsies and peripheral blood was performed in alopecia areata patients. Extracted from the samples, RNA was reverse transcribed into cDNA to serve as the sequencing template. This table comes from immunoSEQ multiplex PCR, and its TCRdb copy is limited to in-frame clones, with some not included. Seen here are approximately 180,000 clones, more than 60% observed once, and the top ten hold 1.5% to 2%. This clonotype was obtained from a human donor with alopecia areata. This specimen consisted of CD4+ T cells sorted from blood, obtained at week 0.

CDR3 sequence (DNA): TGCAGCGTTGAAGCTTTGGGGGGACCCAGAAACAATGAGCAGTTCTTC. Its translation: CSVEALGGPRNNEQFF. The chain links TRBV29-1 to TRBJ2-1; the D gene is possibly TRBD2 (6 bases). Germline V gives CDR1 SQVTM, CDR2 ANQGSEA. V lost 1 base, J lost 5 bases, and 18 bases lay in between. The CDR3 is 16 amino acids.